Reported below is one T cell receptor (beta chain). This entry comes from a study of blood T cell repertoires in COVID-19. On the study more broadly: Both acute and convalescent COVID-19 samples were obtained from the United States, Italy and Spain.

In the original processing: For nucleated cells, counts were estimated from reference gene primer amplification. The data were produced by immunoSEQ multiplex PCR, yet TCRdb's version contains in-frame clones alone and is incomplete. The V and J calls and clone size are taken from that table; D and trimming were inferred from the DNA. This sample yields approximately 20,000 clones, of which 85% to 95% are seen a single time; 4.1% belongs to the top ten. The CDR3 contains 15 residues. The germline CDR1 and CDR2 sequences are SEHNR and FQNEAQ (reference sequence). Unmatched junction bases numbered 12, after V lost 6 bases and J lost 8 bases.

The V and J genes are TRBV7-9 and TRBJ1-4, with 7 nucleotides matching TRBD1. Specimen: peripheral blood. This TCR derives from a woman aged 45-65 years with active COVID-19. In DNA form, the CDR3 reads TGTGCCAGCAGACAGCTAGACAGGGCTCCGGAAAAACTGTTTTTT. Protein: CASRQLDRAPEKLFF.